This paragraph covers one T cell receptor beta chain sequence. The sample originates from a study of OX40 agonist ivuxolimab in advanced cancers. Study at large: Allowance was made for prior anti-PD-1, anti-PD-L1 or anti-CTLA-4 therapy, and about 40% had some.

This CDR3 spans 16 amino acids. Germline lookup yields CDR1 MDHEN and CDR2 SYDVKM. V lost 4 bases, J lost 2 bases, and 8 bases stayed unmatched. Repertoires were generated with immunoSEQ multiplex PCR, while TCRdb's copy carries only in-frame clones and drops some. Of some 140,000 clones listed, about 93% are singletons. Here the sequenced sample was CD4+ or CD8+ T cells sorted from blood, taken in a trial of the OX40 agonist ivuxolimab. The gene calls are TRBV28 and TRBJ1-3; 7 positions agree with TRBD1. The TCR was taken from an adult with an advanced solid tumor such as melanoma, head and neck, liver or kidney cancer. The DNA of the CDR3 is TGTGCCAGCAGTTCCCCAGGGGGAGCGGCTGGAAACACCATATATTTT. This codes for CASSSPGGAAGNTIYF.